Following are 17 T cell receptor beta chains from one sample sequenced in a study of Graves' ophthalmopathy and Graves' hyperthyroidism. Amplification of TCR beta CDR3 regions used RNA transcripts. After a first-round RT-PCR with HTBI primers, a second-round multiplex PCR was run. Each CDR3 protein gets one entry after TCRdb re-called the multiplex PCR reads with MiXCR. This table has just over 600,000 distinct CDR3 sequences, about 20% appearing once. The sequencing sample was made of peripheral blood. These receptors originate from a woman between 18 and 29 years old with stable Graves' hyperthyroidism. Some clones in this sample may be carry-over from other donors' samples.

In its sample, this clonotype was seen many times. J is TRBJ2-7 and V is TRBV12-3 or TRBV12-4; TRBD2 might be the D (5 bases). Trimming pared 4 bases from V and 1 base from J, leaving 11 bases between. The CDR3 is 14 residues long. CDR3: CASSSPGKSYEQYF. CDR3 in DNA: TGTGCCAGCAGTTCTCCGGGAAAGTCCTACGAGCAGTACTTC.

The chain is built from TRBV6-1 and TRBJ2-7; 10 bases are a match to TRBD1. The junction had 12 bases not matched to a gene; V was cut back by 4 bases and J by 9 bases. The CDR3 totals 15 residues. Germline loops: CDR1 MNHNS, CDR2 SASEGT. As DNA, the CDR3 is TGTGCCAGCAGTGTCCCGGGACAGGGGTTCTTAGGGCAGTACTTC. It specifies CASSVPGQGFLGQYF.

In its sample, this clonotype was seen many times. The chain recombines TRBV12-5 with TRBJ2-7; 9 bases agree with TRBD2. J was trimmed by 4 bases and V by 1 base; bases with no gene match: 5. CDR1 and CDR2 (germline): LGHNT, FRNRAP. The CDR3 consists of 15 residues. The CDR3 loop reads CASGLASGGRYEQYF. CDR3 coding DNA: TGTGCTAGTGGTTTGGCCAGCGGGGGGCGGTACGAGCAGTACTTC.

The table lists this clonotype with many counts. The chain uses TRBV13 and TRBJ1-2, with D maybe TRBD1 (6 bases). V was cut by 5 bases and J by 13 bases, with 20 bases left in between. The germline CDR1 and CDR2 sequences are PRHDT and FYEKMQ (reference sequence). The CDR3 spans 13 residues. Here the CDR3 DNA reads TGTGCCAGCAGCGTACAGGGCTTTATGGTCTCCACCTTC. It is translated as CASSVQGFMVSTF.

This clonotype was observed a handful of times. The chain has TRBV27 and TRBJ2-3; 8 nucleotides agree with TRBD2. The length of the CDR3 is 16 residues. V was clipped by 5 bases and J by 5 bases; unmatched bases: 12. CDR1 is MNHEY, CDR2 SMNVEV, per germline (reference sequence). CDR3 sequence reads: CASSPQAGVLGDTQYF. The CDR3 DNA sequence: TGTGCCAGCAGTCCGCAAGCGGGGGTACTTGGAGATACGCAGTATTTT.

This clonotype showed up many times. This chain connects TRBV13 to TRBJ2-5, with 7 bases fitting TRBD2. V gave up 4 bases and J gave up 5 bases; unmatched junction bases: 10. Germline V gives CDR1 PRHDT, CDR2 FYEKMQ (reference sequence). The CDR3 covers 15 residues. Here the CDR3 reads CASSSTTSRSETQYF. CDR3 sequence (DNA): TGTGCCAGCAGCTCCACGACTAGCCGTTCGGAGACCCAGTACTTC. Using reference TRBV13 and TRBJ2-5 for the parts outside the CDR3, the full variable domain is AAGVIQSPRHLIKEKRETATLKCYPIPRHDTVYWYQQGPGQDPQFLISFYEKMQSDKGSIPDRFSAQQFSDYHSELNMSSLELGDSALYFCASSSTTSRSETQYFGPGTRLLVL.

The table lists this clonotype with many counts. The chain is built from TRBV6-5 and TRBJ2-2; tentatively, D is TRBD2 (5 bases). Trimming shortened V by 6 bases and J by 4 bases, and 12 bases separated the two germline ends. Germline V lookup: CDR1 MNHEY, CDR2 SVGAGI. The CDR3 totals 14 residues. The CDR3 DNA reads TGTGCCAGCAGCGCTTTTCGGGGCACCGGGGAGCTGTTTTTT. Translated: CASSAFRGTGELFF.

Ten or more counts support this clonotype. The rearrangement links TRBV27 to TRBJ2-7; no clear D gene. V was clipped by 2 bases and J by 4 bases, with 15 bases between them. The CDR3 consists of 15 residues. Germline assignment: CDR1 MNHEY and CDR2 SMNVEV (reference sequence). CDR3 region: CASSLRAGRWYEQYF. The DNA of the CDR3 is TGTGCCAGCAGTTTAAGGGCAGGCCGGTGGTACGAGCAGTACTTC.

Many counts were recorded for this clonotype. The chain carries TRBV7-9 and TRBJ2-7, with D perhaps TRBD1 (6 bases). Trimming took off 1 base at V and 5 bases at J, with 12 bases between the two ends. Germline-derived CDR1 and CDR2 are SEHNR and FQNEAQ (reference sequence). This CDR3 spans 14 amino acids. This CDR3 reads CASSLGAPGDEQYF. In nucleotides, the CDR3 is TGTGCCAGCAGCTTAGGGGCCCCAGGGGACGAGCAGTACTTC.

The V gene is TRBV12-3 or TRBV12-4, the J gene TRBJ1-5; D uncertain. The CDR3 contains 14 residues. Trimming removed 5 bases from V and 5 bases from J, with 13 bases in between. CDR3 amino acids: CASSKASPHQPQHF. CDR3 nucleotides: TGTGCCAGCAGTAAGGCCAGTCCCCATCAGCCCCAGCATTTT.

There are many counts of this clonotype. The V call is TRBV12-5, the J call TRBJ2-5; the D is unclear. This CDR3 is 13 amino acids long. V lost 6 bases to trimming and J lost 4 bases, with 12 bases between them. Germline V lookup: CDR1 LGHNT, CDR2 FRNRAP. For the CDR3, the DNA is TGTGCTAGTGGCACATTGTCAGCAGAGACCCAGTACTTC. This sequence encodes CASGTLSAETQYF.

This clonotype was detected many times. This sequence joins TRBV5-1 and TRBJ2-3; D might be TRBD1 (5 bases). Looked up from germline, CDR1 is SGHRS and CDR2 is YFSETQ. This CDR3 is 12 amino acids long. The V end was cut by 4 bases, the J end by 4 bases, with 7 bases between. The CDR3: CASSTQADTQYF. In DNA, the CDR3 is TGCGCCAGCAGCACACAGGCAGATACGCAGTATTTT.

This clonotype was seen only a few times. The CDR3 sequence: CASSQDGTDPLHF. The CDR3 bases are TGTGCCAGCAGCCAAGACGGGACAGATCCCCTCCACTTT. This chain joins TRBV3-1 and TRBJ1-6; 7 nucleotides align to TRBD1. The CDR3 runs 13 residues. V shed 0 bases, J shed 13 bases, and the junction held 3 bases outside the gene matches. CDR1 LGHDT and CDR2 YNNKEL come from the germline V gene (reference sequence).

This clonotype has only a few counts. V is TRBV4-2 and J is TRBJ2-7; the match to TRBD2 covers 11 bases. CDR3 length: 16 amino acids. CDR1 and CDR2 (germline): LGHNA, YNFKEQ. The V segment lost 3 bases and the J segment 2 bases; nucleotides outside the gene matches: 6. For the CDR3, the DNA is TGTGCCAGCAGCCAGGCCGGGACTAGCGGAGCCTACGAGCAGTACTTC. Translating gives CASSQAGTSGAYEQYF.

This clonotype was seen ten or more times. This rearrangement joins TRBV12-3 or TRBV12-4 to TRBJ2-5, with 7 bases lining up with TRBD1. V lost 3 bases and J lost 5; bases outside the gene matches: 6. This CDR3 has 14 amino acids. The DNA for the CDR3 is TGTGCCAGCAGTTTTGGGGACAGCCGGGAGACCCAGTACTTC. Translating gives CASSFGDSRETQYF.

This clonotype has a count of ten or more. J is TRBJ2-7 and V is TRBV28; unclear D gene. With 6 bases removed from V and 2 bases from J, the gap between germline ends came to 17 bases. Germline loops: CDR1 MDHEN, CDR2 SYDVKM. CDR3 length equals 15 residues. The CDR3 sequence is CASSLPSRAAYEQYF. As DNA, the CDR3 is TGTGCCAGCAGCCTCCCCTCGCGCGCAGCCTACGAGCAGTACTTC.

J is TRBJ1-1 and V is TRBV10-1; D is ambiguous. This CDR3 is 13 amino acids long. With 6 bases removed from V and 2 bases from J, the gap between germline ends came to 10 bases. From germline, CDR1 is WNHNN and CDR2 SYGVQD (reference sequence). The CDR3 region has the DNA TGCGCCAGCAGGGCGGCCCTCAACACTGAAGCTTTCTTT. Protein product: CASRAALNTEAFF.